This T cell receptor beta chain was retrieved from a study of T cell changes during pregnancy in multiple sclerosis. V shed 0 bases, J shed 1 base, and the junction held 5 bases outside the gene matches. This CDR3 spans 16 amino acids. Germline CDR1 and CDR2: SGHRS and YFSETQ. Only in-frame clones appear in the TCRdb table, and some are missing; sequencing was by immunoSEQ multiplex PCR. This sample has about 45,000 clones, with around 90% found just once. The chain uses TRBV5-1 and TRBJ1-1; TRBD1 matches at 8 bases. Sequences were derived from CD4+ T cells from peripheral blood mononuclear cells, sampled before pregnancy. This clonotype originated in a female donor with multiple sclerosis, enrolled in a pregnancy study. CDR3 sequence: CASSLAFGTGNTEAFF. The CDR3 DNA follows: TGCGCCAGCAGCTTGGCCTTCGGGACAGGGAACACTGAAGCTTTCTTT.